Below are 3 T cell receptor beta chains sequenced from a single sample in a study of T cell responses to AZD1222 COVID-19 vaccine. Generated by immunoSEQ multiplex PCR, the TCRdb table keeps only in-frame clones and is missing some. Here the sample spans 250,000 to 300,000 clones, almost 95% being singletons. The material sequenced was peripheral blood, taken 28 days after the second AZD1222 dose. Receptor source: an adult who received the AZD1222 COVID-19 vaccine.

The chain is built from TRBV5-1 and TRBJ1-1; 9 bases match TRBD1. J gave up 5 bases and V 4 bases, and 9 bases lay outside the gene matches. The germline CDR1 and CDR2 sequences are SGHRS and YFSETQ. The CDR3 runs 15 residues. CDR3 sequence: CASSLDRGVGTEAFF. The CDR3 region has the DNA TGCGCCAGCAGCCTGGACAGGGGAGTTGGGACTGAAGCTTTCTTT.

The V and J genes are TRBV19 and TRBJ1-1; D is ambiguous. Trimming removed 6 bases from V and 1 base from J, with 6 bases in between. Germline CDR1 reads LNHDA; CDR2 reads SQIVND (reference sequence). This CDR3 has 12 residues. CDR3 sequence reads: CASSRRNTEAFF. CDR3 bases: TGTGCCAGTAGCCGAAGGAACACTGAAGCTTTCTTT.

J is TRBJ2-5 and V is TRBV5-6, with no clear D. The V and J ends lost 0 bases and 1 base respectively, with 10 bases between them. The CDR3 has 15 amino acids. CDR1 is SGHDT, CDR2 YYEEEE, per germline. The CDR3 DNA follows: TGTGCCAGCAGCTTGGTGGCGAGGAGCCAAGAGACCCAGTACTTC. This encodes CASSLVARSQETQYF.